This TCR beta chain was sequenced during a study of regulatory and conventional T cells in RAG deficiency. Genomic DNA came from blood conventional CD4+ T cells gated CD25-low CD127-high. Of note for this clone: Its antigen is not known.

Per germline, CDR1 SGHDN and CDR2 FVKESK. V lost 0 bases and J lost 2, with 9 bases in between. This CDR3 contains 15 residues. Study-wide results and caveats: Compared with controls, unique Treg TCR beta sequences dropped around 100-fold in Omenn syndrome and CID/AS. RAG-deficient patients showed markedly lower Shannon entropy and higher Simpson indices than control T-cell subsets.

The repertoire was sequenced with immunoSEQ multiplex PCR; TCRdb's copy has only in-frame clones and lacks some. The sample records about 30,000 clones, 75% to 80% being singletons. A further study also used this sample, focusing on regulatory T cells. That work contributes: The primer mix had 52 TRBV and 13 TRBJ primers.

The V gene is TRBV14, the J gene TRBJ2-3; D is uncertain. The sequence was obtained from a human donor in good health. Sequencing was carried out using CD4+ effector T cells sorted from blood. CDR3 residues: CASSQDLFSTDTQYF. For the CDR3, the DNA is TGTGCCAGCAGCCAAGATCTGTTCTCCACAGATACGCAGTATTTT.